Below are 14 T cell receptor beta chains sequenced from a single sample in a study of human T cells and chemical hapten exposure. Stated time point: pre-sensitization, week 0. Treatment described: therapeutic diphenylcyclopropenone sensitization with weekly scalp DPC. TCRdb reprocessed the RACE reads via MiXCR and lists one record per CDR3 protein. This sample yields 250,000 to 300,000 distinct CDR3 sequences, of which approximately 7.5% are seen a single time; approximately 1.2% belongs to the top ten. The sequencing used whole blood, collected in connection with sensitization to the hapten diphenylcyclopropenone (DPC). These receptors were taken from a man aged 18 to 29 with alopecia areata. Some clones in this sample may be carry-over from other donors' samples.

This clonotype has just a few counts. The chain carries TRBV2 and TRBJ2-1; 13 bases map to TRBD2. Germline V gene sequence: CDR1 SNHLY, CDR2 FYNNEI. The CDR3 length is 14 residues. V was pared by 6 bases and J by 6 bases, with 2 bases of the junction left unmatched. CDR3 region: CASRGLAGRNEQFF. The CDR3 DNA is TGTGCCAGCAGGGGACTAGCGGGGCGCAATGAGCAGTTCTTC.

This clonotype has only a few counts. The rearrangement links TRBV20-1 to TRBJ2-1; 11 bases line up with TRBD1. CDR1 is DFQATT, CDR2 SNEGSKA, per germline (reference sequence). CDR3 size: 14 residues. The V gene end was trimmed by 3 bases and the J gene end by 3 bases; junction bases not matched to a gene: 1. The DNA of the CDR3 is TGCAGTGCTAGGGACAGGGGGCTCTACAATGAGCAGTTCTTC. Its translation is CSARDRGLYNEQFF.

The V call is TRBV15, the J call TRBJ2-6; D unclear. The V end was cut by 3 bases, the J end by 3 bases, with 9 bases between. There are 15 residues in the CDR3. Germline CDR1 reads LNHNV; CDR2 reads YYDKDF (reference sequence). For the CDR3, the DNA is TGTGCCACCAGCAGTAAGGCCGTTGGGGCCAACGTCCTGACTTTC. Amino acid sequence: CATSSKAVGANVLTF. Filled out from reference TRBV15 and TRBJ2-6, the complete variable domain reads DAMVIQNPRYQVTQFGKPVTLSCSQTLNHNVMYWYQQKSSQAPKLLFHYYDKDFNNEADTPDNFQSRRPNTSFCFLDIRSPGLGDTAMYLCATSSKAVGANVLTFGAGSRLTVL.

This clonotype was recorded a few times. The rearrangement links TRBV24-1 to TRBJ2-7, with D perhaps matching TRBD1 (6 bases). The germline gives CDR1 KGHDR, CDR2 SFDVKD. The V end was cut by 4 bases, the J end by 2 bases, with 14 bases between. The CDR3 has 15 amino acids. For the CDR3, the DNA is TGTGCCACCAGTGACCCCAGGGGCTCCCCCTACGAGCAGTACTTC. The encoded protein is CATSDPRGSPYEQYF.

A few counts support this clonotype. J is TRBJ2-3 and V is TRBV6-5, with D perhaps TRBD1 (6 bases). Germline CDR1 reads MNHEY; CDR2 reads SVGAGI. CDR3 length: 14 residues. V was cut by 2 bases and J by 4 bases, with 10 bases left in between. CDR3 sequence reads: CASSYLQGPDTQYF. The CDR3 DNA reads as TGTGCCAGCAGTTACCTACAGGGCCCAGATACGCAGTATTTT.

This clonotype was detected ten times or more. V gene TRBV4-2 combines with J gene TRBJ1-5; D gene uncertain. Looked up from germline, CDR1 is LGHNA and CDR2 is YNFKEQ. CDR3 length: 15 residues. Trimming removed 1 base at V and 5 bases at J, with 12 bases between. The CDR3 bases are TGTGCCAGCAGCCAAGTAGAGGGTTTCGATCAGCCCCAGCATTTT. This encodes CASSQVEGFDQPQHF.

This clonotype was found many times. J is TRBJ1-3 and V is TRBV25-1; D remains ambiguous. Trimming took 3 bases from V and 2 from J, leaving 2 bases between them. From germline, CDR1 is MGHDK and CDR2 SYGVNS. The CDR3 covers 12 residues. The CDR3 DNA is TGTGCCAGCAGTGACGCTGGAAACACCATATATTTT. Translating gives CASSDAGNTIYF.

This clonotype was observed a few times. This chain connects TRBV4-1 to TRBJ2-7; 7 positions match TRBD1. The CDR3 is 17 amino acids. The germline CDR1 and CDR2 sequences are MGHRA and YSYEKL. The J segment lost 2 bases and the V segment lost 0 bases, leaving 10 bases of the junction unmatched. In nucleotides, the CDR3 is TGCGCCAGCAGCCAAGATCAGAAGGGGGCGACGCCCTACGAGCAGTACTTC. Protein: CASSQDQKGATPYEQYF.

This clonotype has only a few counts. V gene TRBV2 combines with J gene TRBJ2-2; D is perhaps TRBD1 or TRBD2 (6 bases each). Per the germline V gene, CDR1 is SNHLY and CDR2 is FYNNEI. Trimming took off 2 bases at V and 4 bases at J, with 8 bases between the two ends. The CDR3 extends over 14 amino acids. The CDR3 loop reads CASSESGATGELFF. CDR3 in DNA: TGTGCCAGCAGTGAATCGGGGGCCACCGGGGAGCTGTTTTTT.

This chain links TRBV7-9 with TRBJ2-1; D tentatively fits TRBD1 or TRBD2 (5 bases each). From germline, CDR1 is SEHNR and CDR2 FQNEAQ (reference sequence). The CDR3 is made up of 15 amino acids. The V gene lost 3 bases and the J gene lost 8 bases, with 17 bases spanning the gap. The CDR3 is CASSFPGPQRDEQFF. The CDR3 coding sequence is TGTGCCAGCAGCTTCCCGGGACCCCAGCGCGATGAGCAGTTCTTC.

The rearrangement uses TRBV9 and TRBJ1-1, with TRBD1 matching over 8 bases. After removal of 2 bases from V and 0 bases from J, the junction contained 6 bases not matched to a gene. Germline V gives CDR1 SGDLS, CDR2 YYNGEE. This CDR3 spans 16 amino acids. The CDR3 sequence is CASSVSGGSMNTEAFF. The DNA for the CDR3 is TGTGCCAGCAGCGTGTCAGGGGGCAGCATGAACACTGAAGCTTTCTTT.

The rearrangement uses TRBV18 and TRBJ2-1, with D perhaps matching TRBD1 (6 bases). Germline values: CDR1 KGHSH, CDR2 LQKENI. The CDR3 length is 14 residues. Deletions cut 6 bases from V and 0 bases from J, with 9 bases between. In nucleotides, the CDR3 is TGTGCCAGCTCTTGGGACAACTCCTACAATGAGCAGTTCTTC. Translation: CASSWDNSYNEQFF.

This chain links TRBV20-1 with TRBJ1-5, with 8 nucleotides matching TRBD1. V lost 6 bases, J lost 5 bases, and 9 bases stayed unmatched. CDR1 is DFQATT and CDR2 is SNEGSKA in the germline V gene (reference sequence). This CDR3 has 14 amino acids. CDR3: CSAMVTGADQPQHF. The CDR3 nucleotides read TGCAGTGCAATGGTGACAGGGGCGGATCAGCCCCAGCATTTT.

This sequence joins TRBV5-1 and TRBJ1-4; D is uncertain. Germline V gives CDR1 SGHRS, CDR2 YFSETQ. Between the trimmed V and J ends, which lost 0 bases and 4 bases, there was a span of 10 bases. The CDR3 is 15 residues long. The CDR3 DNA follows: TGCGCCAGCAGCTTGGAGTCAGCATATAATGAAAAACTGTTTTTT. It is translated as CASSLESAYNEKLFF. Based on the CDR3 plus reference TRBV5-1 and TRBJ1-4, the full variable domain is KAGVTQTPRYLIKTRGQQVTLSCSPISGHRSVSWYQQTPGQGLQFLFEYFSETQRNKGNFPGRFSGRQFSNSRSEMNVSTLELGDSALYLCASSLESAYNEKLFFGSGTQLSVL.